This T cell receptor beta chain emerged from a study of blood T cell repertoires in COVID-19. Study-wide background: Nucleic acid was either cDNA or gDNA, and it came from T cells, B-cell-depleted T cells, or PBMCs.

Study processing details: Reference gene primers were amplified, and this amplification served to estimate nucleated cell counts. Sequencing was performed with immunoSEQ multiplex PCR; in TCRdb, only in-frame clones are kept and a portion is missing. The V and J calls and clone size were taken over from that table, and D and trimming were inferred from the DNA. Here the sample spans more than 400,000 clones, over 75% being singletons. The CDR3 totals 15 residues. Germline V gene data show CDR1 as SGHRS and CDR2 as YFSETQ. V was shortened by 4 bases and J by 0 bases, with 14 bases between the two germline ends.

This sequence originates from a human donor in a cohort sampled during active COVID-19. The sequencing sample was made of peripheral blood. The gene calls are TRBV5-1 and TRBJ2-7, with D perhaps matching TRBD1 (7 bases). The CDR3, as DNA: TGCGCCAGCAGCGGGGGGACAGCTGGCTCCTACGAGCAGTACTTC. It encodes CASSGGTAGSYEQYF.